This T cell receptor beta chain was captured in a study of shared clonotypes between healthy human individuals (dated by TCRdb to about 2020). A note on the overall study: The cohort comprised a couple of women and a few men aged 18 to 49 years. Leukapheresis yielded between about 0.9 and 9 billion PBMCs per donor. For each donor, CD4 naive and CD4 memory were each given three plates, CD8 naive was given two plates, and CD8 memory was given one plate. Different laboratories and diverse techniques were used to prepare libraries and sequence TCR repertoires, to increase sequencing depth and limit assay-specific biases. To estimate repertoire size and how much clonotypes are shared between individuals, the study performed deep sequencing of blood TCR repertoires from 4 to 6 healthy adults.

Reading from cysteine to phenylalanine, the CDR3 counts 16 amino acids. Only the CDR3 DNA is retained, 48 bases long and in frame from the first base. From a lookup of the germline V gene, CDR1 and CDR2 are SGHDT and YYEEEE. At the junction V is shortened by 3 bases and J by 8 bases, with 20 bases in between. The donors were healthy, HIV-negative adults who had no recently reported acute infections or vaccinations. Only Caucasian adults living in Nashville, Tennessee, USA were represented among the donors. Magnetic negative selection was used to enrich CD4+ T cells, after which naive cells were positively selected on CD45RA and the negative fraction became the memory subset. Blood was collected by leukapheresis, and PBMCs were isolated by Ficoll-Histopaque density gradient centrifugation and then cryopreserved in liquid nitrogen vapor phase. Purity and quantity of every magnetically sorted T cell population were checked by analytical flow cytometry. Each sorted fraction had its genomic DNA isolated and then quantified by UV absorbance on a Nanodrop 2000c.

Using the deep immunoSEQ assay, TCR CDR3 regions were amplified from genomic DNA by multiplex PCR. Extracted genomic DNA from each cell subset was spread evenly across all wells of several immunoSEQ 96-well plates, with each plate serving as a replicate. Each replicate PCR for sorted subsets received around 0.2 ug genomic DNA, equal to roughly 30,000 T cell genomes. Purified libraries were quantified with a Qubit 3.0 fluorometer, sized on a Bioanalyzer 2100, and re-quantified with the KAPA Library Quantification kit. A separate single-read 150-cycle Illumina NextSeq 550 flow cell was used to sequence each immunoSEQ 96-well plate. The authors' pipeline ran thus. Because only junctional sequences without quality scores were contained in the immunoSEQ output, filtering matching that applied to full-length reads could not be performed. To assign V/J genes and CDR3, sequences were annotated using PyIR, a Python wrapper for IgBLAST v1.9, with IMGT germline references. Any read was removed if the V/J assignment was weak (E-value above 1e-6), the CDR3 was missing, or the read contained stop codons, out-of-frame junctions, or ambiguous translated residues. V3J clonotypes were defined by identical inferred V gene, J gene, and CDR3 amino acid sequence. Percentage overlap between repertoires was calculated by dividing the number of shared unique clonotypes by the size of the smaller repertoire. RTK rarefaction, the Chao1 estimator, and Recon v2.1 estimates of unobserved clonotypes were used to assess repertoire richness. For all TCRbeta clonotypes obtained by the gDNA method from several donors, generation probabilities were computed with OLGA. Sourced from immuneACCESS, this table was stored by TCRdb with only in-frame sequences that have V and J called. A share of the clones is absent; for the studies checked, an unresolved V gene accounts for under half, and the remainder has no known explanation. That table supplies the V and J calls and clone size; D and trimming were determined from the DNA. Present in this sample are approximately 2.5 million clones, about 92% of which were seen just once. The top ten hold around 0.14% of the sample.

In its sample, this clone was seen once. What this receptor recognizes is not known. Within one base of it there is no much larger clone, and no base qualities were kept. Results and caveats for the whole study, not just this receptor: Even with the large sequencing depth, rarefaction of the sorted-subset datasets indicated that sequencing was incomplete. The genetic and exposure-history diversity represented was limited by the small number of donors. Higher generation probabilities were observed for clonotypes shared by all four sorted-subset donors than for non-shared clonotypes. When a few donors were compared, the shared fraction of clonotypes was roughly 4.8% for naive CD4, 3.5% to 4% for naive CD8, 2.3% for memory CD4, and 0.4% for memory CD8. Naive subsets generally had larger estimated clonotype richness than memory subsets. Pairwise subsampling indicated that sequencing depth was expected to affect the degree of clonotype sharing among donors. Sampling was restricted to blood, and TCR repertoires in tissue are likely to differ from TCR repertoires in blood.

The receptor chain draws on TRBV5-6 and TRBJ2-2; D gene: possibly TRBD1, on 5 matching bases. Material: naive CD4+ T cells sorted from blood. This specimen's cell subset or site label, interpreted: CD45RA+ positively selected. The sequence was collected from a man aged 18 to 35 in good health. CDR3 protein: CASSSTRWGVGGELFF. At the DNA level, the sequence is TGTGCCAGCAGCTCTACTCGGTGGGGCGTAGGAGGGGAGCTGTTTTTT.